A selection of T cell receptor beta chains follows, all from one sample in a study of T cells after yellow fever vaccination. TCRdb recomputed calls from the 5' RACE reads with MiXCR, one row per CDR3 protein. Here the sample spans tens of thousands of distinct CDR3 sequences, about 6.6% being singletons. Source: CD8+ T cells sorted from PBMCs, taken 4 to 5 days after the first yellow fever vaccination. These receptors came from a man younger than 35 who received the YFV17D yellow fever vaccine. Each CDR3 is given with its conserved first and last residue. The order of the fields is V gene, CDR3 protein.

V gene: TRBV29-1; CDR3 protein: CSVDGDREGSTDTQYF
V gene: TRBV4-1; CDR3 protein: CASSQAAPGQGPRTGELFF
V gene: TRBV12-3/TRBV12-4; CDR3 protein: CASSLAGRITEAFF
V gene: TRBV20-1; CDR3 protein: CSASPWDDQETQYF
V gene: TRBV4-2; CDR3 protein: CASSHPGRRPINEKLFF
V gene: TRBV7-9; CDR3 protein: CASSSRGGRWTEAFF
V gene: TRBV4-2; CDR3 protein: CAISPGGQHNEQFF
V gene: TRBV7-3; CDR3 protein: CASRVGRGQNTGELFF
V gene: TRBV7-3; CDR3 protein: CASSSSGGSEQFF
V gene: TRBV11-2; CDR3 protein: CASSRPEGIGWTEAFF
V gene: TRBV6-2/TRBV6-3; CDR3 protein: CASSYSGDTDTQYF
V gene: TRBV19; CDR3 protein: CASSIVRNQPQHF
V gene: TRBV3-1; CDR3 protein: CASSQDRGLDEQYF
V gene: TRBV6-4; CDR3 protein: CASSSGDTGELFF
V gene: TRBV7-6; CDR3 protein: CASSTLPGAYEQYF